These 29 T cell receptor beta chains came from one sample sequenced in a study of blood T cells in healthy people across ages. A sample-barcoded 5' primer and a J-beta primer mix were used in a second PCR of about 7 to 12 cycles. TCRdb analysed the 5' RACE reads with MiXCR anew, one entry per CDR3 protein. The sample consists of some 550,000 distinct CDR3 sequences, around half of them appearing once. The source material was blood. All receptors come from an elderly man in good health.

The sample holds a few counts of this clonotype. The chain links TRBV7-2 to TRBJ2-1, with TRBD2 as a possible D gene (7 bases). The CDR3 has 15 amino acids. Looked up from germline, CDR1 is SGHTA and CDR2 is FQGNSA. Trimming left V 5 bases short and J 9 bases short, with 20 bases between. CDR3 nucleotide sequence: TGTGCCAGCAGCCATGAGGGGAAAAGGGGGGGTGAGCAGTTCTTC. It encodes CASSHEGKRGGEQFF.

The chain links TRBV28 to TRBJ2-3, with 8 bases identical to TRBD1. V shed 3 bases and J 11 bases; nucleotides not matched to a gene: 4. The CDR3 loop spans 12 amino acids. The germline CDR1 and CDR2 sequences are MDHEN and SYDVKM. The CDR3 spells CASSLRDRRQYF. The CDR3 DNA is TGTGCCAGCAGTTTGCGGGACAGGAGGCAGTATTTT.

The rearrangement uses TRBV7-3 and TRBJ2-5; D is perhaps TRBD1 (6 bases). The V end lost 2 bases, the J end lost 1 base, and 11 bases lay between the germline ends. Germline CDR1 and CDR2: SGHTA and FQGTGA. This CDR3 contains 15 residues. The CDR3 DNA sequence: TGTGCCAGCAGCTTACTAGTGGGGGCCCAAGAGACCCAGTACTTC. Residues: CASSLLVGAQETQYF.

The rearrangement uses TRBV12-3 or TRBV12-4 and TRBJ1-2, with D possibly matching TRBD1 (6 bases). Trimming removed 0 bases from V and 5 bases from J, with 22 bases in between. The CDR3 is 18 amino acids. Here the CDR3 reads CASSLAIGDKSVGYGYTF. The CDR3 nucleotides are TGTGCCAGCAGTTTAGCGATTGGGGACAAAAGTGTGGGGTATGGCTACACCTTC.

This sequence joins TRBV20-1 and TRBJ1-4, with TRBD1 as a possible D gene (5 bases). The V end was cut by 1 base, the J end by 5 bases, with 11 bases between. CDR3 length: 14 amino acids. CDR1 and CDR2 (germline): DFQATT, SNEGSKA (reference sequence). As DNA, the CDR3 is TGCAGTGCTAGAGCTGGACAAGGGAATGAAAAACTGTTTTTT. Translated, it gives CSARAGQGNEKLFF.

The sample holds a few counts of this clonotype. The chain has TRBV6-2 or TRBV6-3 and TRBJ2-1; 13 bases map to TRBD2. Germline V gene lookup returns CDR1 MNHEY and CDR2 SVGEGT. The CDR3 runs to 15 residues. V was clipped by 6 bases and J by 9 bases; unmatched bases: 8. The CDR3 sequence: CASSPTSGRAGEQFF. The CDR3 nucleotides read TGTGCCAGCAGCCCTACTAGCGGGAGGGCCGGTGAGCAGTTCTTC.

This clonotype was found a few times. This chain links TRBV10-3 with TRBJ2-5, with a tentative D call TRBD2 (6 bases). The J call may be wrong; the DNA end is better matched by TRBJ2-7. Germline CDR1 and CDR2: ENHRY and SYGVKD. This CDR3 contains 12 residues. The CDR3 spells CAIGTRNYEQYF. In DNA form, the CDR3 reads TGTGCCATCGGGACTCGAAACTACGAGCAGTACTTC.

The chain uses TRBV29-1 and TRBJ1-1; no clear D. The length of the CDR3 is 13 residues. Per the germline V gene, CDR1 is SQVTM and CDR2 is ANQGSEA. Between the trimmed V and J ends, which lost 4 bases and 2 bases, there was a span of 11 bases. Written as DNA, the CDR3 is TGCAGCGTTGTGGGCAGATCCAACACTGAAGCTTTCTTT. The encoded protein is CSVVGRSNTEAFF.

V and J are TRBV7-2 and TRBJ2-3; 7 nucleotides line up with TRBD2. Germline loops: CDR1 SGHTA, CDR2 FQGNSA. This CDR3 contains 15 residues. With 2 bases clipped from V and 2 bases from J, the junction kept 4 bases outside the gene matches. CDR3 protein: CASSLNGGTTDTQYF. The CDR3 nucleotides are TGTGCCAGCAGCTTAAACGGGGGGACCACAGATACGCAGTATTTT.

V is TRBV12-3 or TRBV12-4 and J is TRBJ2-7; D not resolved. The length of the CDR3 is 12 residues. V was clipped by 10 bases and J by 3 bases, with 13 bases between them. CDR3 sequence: CAISTLNYEQYF. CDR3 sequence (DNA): TGTGCCATATCGACCCTTAACTACGAGCAGTACTTC.

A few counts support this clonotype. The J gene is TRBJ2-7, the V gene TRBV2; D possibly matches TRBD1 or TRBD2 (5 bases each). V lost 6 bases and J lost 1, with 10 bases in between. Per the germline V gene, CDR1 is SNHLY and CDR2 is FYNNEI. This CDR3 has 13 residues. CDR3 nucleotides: TGTGCCAGCAGATGGGACCAATCCTACGAGCAGTACTTC. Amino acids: CASRWDQSYEQYF.

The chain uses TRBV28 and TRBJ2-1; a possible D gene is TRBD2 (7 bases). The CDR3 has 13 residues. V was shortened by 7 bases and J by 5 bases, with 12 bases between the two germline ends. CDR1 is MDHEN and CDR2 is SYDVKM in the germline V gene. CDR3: CASTEGGDNEQFF. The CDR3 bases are TGTGCCAGCACAGAGGGGGGGGACAATGAGCAGTTCTTC.

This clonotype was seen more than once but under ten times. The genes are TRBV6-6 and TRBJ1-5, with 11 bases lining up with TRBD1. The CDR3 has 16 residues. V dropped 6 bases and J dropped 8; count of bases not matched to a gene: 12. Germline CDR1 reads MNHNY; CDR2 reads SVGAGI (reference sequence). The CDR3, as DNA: TGTGCCAGCAGACCTGCCCGGGACAGGGGGGAGAAGCCCCAGCATTTT. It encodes CASRPARDRGEKPQHF.

The CDR3 nucleotides are TGTGCCAGCAGCCAAGACGAGCTCTACGAGCAGTACTTC. Encoded protein: CASSQDELYEQYF. The gene calls are TRBV4-2 and TRBJ2-7; D not resolved. Germline V gene sequence: CDR1 LGHNA, CDR2 YNFKEQ. The length of the CDR3 is 13 residues. V was cut by 0 bases and J by 3 bases, with 6 bases left in between.

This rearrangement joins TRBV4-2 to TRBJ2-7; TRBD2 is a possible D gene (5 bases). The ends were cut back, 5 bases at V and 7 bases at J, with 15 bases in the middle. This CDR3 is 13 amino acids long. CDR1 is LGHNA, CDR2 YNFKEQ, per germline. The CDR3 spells CASSGILGNEQYF. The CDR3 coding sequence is TGTGCCAGCAGCGGAATACTAGGGAATGAGCAGTACTTC.

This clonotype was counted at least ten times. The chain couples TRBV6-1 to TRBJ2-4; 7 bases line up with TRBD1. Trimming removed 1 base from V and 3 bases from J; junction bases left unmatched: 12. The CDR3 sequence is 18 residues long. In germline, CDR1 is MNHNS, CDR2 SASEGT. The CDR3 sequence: CASSEGLSTRTGKNIQYF. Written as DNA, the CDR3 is TGTGCCAGCAGTGAAGGCCTATCCACCCGGACAGGCAAAAACATTCAGTACTTC.

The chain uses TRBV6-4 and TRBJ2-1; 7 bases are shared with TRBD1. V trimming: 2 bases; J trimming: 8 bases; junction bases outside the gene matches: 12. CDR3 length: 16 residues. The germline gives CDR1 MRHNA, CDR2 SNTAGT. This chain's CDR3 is CASSDTGTARVHEQFF. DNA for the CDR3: TGTGCCAGCAGTGACACGGGGACAGCGAGGGTCCATGAGCAGTTCTTC.

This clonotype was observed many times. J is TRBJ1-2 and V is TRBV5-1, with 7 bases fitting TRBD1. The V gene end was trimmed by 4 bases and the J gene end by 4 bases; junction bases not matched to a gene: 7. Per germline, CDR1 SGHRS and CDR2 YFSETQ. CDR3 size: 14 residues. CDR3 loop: CASSLSGGVYGYTF. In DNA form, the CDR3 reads TGCGCCAGCAGCCTTTCAGGGGGGGTCTATGGCTACACCTTC.

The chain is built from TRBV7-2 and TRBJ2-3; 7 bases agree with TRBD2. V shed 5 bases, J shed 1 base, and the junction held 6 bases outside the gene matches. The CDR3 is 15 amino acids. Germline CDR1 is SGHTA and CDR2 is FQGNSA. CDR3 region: CASSQASGRTDTQYF. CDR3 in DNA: TGTGCCAGCAGCCAGGCTAGCGGACGCACAGATACGCAGTATTTT.

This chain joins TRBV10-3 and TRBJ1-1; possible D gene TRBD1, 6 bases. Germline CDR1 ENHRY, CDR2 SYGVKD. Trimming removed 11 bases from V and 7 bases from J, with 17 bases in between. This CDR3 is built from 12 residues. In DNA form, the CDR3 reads TGTGCCGGAGGGGGGGACCTATTTGAAGCTTTCTTT. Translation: CAGGGDLFEAFF.

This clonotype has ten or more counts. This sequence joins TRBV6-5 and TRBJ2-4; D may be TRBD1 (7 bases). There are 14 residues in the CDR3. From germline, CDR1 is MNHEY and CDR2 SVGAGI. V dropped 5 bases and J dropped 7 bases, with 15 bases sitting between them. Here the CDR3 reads CASSDPTGRNIQYF. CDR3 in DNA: TGTGCCAGCAGTGACCCGACAGGGAGGAACATTCAGTACTTC.

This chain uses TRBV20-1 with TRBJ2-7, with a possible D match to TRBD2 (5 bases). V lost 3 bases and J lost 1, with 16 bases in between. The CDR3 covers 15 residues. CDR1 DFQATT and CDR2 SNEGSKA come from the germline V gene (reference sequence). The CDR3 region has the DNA TGCAGTGCTAGGGGGAATCCGAGCGGTTCCTACGAGCAGTACTTC. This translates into CSARGNPSGSYEQYF.

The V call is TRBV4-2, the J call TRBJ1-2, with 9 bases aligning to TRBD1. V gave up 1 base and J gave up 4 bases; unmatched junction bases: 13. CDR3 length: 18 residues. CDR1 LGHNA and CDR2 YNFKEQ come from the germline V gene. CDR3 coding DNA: TGTGCCAGCAGCCAAGTGTCGGGACAGGGATCAAGAAGCTATGGCTACACCTTC. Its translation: CASSQVSGQGSRSYGYTF.

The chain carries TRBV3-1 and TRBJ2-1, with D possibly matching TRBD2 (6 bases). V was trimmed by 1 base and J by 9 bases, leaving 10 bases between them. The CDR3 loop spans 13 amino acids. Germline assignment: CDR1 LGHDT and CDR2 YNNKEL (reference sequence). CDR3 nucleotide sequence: TGTGCCAGCAGCCAAGCGGCGGGACGTGAGCAGTTCTTC. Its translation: CASSQAAGREQFF.

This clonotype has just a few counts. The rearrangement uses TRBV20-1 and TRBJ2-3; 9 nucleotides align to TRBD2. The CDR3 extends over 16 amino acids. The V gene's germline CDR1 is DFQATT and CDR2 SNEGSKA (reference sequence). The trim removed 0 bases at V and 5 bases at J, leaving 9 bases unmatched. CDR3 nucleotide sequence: TGCAGTGCTAGAGATGTCGGACTAGCGTTGGGAGATACGCAGTATTTT. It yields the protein CSARDVGLALGDTQYF.

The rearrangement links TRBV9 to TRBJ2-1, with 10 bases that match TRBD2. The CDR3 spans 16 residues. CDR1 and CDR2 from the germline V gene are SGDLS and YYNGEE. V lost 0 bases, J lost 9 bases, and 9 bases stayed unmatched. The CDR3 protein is CASSVAPSGRAGEQFF. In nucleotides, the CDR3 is TGTGCCAGCAGCGTAGCTCCAAGCGGGAGGGCCGGTGAGCAGTTCTTC.

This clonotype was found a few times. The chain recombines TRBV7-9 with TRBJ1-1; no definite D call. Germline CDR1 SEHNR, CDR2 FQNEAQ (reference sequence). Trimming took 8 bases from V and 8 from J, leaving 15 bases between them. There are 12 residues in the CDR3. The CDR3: CASQLSGPEAFF. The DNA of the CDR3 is TGTGCCAGCCAGCTTAGTGGACCAGAAGCTTTCTTT. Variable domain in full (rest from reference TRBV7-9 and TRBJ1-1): DTGVSQNPRHKITKRGQNVTFRCDPISEHNRLYWYRQTLGQGPEFLTYFQNEAQLEKSRLLSDRFSAERPKGSFSTLEIQRTEQGDSAMYLCASQLSGPEAFFGQGTRLTVV.

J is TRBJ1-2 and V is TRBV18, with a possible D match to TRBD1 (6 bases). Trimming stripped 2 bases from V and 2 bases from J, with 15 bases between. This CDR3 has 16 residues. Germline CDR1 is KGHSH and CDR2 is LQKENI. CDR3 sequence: CASSPNREKGNYGYTF. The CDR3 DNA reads TGTGCCAGCTCACCAAACAGGGAGAAGGGAAACTATGGCTACACCTTC.

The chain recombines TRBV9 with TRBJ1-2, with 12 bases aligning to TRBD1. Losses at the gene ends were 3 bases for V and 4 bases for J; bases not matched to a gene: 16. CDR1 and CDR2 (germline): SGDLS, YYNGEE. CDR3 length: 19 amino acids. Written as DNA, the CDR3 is TGTGCCAGCAGCGGACTGATCCGGGACAGGGGGCTAATCGGCTATGGCTACACCTTC. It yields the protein CASSGLIRDRGLIGYGYTF.